The clone carrying this T cell receptor (beta chain) was picked up many times. A read error may account for a junction end that differs from germline. Time point described: after trial treatment. Treatment meaning: LDRT plus nivolumab, ipilimumab, low-dose cyclophosphamide and aspirin (RACIN trial). Eligibility required advanced solid tumors lacking tumor-infiltrating lymphocytes. This record comes from a study of low-dose radiotherapy and immunotherapy resistance in tumors. Study in general: Cohort 1 got 0.5 Gy per fraction every 2 weeks, 6.5 Gy in total. Patients took aspirin (300 mg orally, daily) for four cycles beginning at cycle 1 day 1.

Germline CDR1 is MNHEY and CDR2 is SVGEGT. The CDR3 is 17 amino acids. Primers used for first-strand cDNA, a TRAV- and TRBV-specific set, covered both alpha and beta chains. TCR amplification involved 15 to 25 PCR cycles with a constant-region primer and V-primer adapter. The mRNA which had been isolated was amplified by in vitro transcription. MiXCR, applied by TCRdb to the reads, yields one record per CDR3 protein. There are around 84,000 distinct CDR3 sequences in the sample; 15% to 20% occur only once, and approximately 1.5% lies in the top ten. This rearrangement joins TRBV6-2 or TRBV6-3 to TRBJ2-3, with TRBD2 matching over 11 bases. This specimen was PBMCs, taken after low-dose radiotherapy plus immunotherapy. The receptor was derived from a male donor with prostate cancer. The CDR3 DNA reads TGTGCCAGCAGTGACTCGGGACTAGCGGCTAGCACAGATACGCAGTATTTT. Its protein is CASSDSGLAASTDTQYF.